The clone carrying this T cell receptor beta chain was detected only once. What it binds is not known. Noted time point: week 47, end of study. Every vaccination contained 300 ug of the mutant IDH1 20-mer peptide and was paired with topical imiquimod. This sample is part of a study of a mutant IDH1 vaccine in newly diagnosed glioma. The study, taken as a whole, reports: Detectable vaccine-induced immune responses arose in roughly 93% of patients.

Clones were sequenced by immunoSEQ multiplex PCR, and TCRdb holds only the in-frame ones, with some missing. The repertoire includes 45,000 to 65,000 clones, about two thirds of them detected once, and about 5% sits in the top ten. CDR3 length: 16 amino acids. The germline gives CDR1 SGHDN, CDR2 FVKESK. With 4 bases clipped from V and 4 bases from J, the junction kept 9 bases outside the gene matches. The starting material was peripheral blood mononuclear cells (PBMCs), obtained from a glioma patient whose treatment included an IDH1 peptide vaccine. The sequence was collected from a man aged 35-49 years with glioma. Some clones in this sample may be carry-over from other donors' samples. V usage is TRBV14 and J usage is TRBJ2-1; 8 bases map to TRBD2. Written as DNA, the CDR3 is TGTGCCAGCAGCCCTTTAGCGGGGCGGTCTTACAATGAGCAGTTCTTC. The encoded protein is CASSPLAGRSYNEQFF.